This T cell receptor beta chain came from a study of T cell responses to AZD1222 COVID-19 vaccine. The study, taken as a whole, reports: The breadth and depth of Spike-specific TCRs increased once two AZD1222 doses had been given.

Germline V gene sequence: CDR1 ENHRY, CDR2 SYGVKD. The V end lost 10 bases, the J end lost 2 bases, and 17 bases lay between the germline ends. The CDR3 runs 14 residues. TCRdb keeps only in-frame clones here, not all; method: immunoSEQ multiplex PCR. This sample has about 110,000 clones, with approximately 92% found just once. Analyses pooled second doses at about 4 or about 12 weeks. With regard to this clone: Its target is unknown.

The specimen comprised peripheral blood, sampled 28 days after the second AZD1222 dose. V usage is TRBV10-3 and J usage is TRBJ2-5; TRBD1 might be the D (7 bases). The clonotype comes from an adult who received the AZD1222 COVID-19 vaccine. The CDR3 loop is CATGGRLTQETQYF. In DNA, the CDR3 is TGTGCCACAGGGGGGCGACTAACGCAAGAGACCCAGTACTTC.